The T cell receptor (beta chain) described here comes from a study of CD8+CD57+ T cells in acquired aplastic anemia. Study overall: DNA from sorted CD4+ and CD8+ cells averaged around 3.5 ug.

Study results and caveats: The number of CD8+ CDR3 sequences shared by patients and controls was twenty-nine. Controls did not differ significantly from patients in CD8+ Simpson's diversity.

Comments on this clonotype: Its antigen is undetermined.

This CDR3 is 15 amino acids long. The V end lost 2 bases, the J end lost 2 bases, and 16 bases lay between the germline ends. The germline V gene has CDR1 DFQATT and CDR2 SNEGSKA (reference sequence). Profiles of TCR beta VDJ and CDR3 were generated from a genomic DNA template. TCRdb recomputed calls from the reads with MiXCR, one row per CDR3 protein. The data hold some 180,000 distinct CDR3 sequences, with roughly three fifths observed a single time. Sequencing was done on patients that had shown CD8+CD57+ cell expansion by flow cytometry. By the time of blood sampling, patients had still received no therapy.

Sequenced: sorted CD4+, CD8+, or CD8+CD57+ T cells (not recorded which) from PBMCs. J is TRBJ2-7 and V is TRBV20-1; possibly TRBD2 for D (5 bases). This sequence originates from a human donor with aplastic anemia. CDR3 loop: CSARPSSDYPYEQYF. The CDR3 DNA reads TGCAGTGCTAGACCTAGCAGTGACTACCCCTACGAGCAGTACTTC.